This TCR beta chain was sequenced during a study of shared clonotypes between healthy human individuals. Replicate PCRs run on sorted subsets employed 200 ng DNA, around 27,000 T cell genomes. The protocol was immunoSEQ multiplex PCR, while the TCRdb copy is restricted to in-frame clones and leaves out a portion. The table has over a million clones, approximately 78% seen once. In the case of this clone: No antigen is known for it.

General study points: The study found lower generation probabilities in non-shared clonotypes than in those shared by all four donors. The sharing of 4% to 5.5% of naive CD4 clonotypes was seen across a few donors.

This TCR was sampled from a man between 18 and 29 years old in good health. Some clones in this sample may be carry-over from other donors' samples. Sequenced: memory CD4+ T cells from PBMCs. The subset: CD45RA-negative fraction.

CDR3 residues: CASSSSPLQPQHF. The DNA of the CDR3 is TGTGCCAGCAGCTCAAGCCCCCTACAGCCCCAGCATTTT. The V gene is TRBV7-3, the J gene TRBJ1-5; no firm D call. Trimming took off 4 bases at V and 7 bases at J, with 11 bases between the two ends. Germline assignment: CDR1 SGHTA and CDR2 FQGTGA. CDR3 length equals 13 residues.